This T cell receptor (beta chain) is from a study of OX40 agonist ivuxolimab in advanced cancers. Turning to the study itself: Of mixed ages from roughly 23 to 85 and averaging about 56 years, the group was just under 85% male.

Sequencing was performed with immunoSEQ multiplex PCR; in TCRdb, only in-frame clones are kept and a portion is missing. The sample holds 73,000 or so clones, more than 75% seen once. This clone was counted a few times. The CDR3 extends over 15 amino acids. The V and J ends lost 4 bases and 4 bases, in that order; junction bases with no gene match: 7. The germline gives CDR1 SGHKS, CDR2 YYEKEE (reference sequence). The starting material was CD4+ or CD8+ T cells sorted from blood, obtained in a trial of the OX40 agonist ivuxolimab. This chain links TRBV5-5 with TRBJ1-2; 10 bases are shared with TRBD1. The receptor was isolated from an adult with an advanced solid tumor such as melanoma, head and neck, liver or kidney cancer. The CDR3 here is CASSDRDRGSYGYTF. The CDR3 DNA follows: TGTGCCAGCAGCGATAGGGACAGGGGTTCCTATGGCTACACCTTC.